This entry is about one T cell receptor (beta chain). The antigen is unknown. The data stem from a study of graft-versus-host responses after intestinal transplantation. The method was immunoSEQ multiplex PCR; TCRdb's version includes in-frame clones alone and lacks a portion of them. The sample yields over 75,000 clones, roughly 84% seen once. Unmatched junction bases numbered 2, after V lost 3 bases and J lost 3 bases. Germline CDR1 and CDR2: ENHRY and SYGVKD. This CDR3 has 14 amino acids. The chain employs TRBV10-3 and TRBJ2-7; 10 bases agree with TRBD1. The sequences come from unstimulated CD8+ T cells sorted from spleen or lymph node cells, collected before transplant. This receptor was identified in a human donor who was the organ donor for an intestinal transplant. The CDR3 region is CAISERDRGYEQYF. The CDR3 nucleotides read TGTGCCATCAGTGAACGGGACAGGGGCTACGAGCAGTACTTC.